Presented here are 14 T cell receptor beta chains from one specimen sequenced in a study of siplizumab effects on memory and regulatory T cells (dated by TCRdb to about 2019). Preparation of the library involved the immunoSEQ multiplex PCR assay. TCRdb took this table from immuneACCESS and kept in-frame rearrangements with V and J called. Such tables lack part of the clones; where checked against another copy, unresolved V genes explain under half of the gap, and the rest is unexplained. The sample table records 100,000 or so clones; about 90% of these occur just once. 0.73% of the sample lies in the top ten. Sequencing was done on a sample of Tregs sorted from blood. The origin of the receptors is a human donor in good health.

The chain joins TRBV27 to TRBJ1-2; D ambiguous. CDR1 and CDR2 (germline): MNHEY, SMNVEV (reference sequence). V shed 3 bases and J shed 0 bases, with 8 bases lying between them. The CDR3 spans 14 residues. The CDR3 protein is CASSLAGTNYGYTF. The CDR3 DNA is TGTGCCAGCAGTTTGGCGGGGACTAACTATGGCTACACCTTC.

This rearrangement joins TRBV7-8 to TRBJ2-2; 8 bases align to TRBD2. CDR1 SGHVS and CDR2 FQNEAQ come from the germline V gene. The ends lost 2 bases at V and 7 bases at J; junction bases unmatched: 9. The CDR3 totals 16 residues. The CDR3 nucleotides are TGTGCCAGCAGCTTATACGCAGCGGGAGTGGGCGGGGAGCTGTTTTTT. Protein product: CASSLYAAGVGGELFF.

The chain is built from TRBV5-1 and TRBJ1-2; 7 bases are a match to TRBD1. V lost 4 bases, J lost 5 bases, and 5 bases stayed unmatched. Germline CDR1 reads SGHRS; CDR2 reads YFSETQ. The CDR3 loop spans 13 amino acids. DNA of the CDR3: TGCGCCAGCAGCCCGGACAGGCAGTATGGCTACACCTTC. This translates into CASSPDRQYGYTF.

The CDR3 sequence: CASSYKRPSSYNEQFF. The DNA of the CDR3 is TGTGCCAGCAGTTACAAACGTCCCAGCTCCTACAATGAGCAGTTCTTC. This chain joins TRBV6-6 and TRBJ2-1; D not certain. In germline, CDR1 is MNHNY, CDR2 SVGAGI (reference sequence). This CDR3 comprises 16 residues. V lost 2 bases and J 0 bases, leaving 11 bases between the germline ends.

The rearrangement uses TRBV6-5 and TRBJ2-7; D is unclear. The V end was cut by 0 bases, the J end by 7 bases, with 4 bases between. The germline gives CDR1 MNHEY, CDR2 SVGAGI. This CDR3 is built from 11 residues. The CDR3 is CASSYSEEQYF. CDR3 coding DNA: TGTGCCAGCAGTTACTCGGAGGAGCAGTACTTC.

The rearrangement uses TRBV4-2 and TRBJ2-7, with D hard to call. The ends were cut back, 4 bases at V and 0 bases at J, with 4 bases in the middle. Germline loops: CDR1 LGHNA, CDR2 YNFKEQ. The CDR3 contains 12 residues. DNA for the CDR3: TGTGCCAGCAGCCGGAGCTCCTACGAGCAGTACTTC. It is translated as CASSRSSYEQYF.

The V and J genes are TRBV7-9 and TRBJ2-3; D not certain. The CDR3 extends over 14 amino acids. Looked up from germline, CDR1 is SEHNR and CDR2 is FQNEAQ (reference sequence). The V end lost 2 bases, the J end lost 2 bases, and 8 bases lay between the germline ends. The CDR3 region is CASSLSPNTDTQYF. CDR3 bases: TGTGCCAGCAGCTTATCCCCGAACACAGATACGCAGTATTTT.

The V gene is TRBV5-6, the J gene TRBJ1-2, with D perhaps matching TRBD1 (5 bases). V lost 4 bases to trimming and J lost 3 bases, with 10 bases between them. CDR1 SGHDT and CDR2 YYEEEE come from the germline V gene. This CDR3 contains 13 residues. CDR3 sequence (DNA): TGTGCCAGCAGCCCAACAGGCGACTATGGCTACACCTTC. It translates to CASSPTGDYGYTF. Complete variable domain (other parts from reference TRBV5-6 and TRBJ1-2): DAGVTQSPTHLIKTRGQQVTLRCSPKSGHDTVSWYQQALGQGPQFIFQYYEEEERQRGNFPDRFSGHQFPNYSSELNVNALLLGDSALYLCASSPTGDYGYTFGSGTRLTVV.

The chain couples TRBV2 to TRBJ2-5; D uncertain. This CDR3 spans 12 amino acids. The ends were cut back, 6 bases at V and 4 bases at J, with 9 bases in the middle. The V gene's germline CDR1 is SNHLY and CDR2 FYNNEI. CDR3 amino acids: CASSRMRETQYF. CDR3 nucleotide sequence: TGTGCCAGCAGCAGGATGCGAGAGACCCAGTACTTC. The full variable domain, with the rest looked up from reference TRBV2 and TRBJ2-5, is EPEVTQTPSHQVTQMGQEVILRCVPISNHLYFYWYRQILGQKVEFLVSFYNNEISEKSEIFDDQFSVERPDGSNFTLKIRSTKLEDSAMYFCASSRMRETQYFGPGTRLLVL.

The chain couples TRBV28 to TRBJ2-3; 9 bases map to TRBD2. CDR1 is MDHEN and CDR2 is SYDVKM in the germline V gene. The CDR3 is made up of 15 amino acids. The V and J ends lost 5 bases and 3 bases, in that order; junction bases with no gene match: 6. The CDR3 reads CASSNLAGATDTQYF. The CDR3 region has the DNA TGTGCCAGCAGTAACTTAGCGGGAGCGACAGATACGCAGTATTTT.

Only one count was recorded for this clone. The chain uses TRBV19 and TRBJ2-7; no definite D call. The CDR3 consists of 15 residues. CDR1 LNHDA and CDR2 SQIVND come from the germline V gene (reference sequence). The ends were cut back, 7 bases at V and 3 bases at J, with 19 bases in the middle. CDR3 residues: CASTKGALNSYEQYF. The CDR3 nucleotides are TGTGCCAGTACTAAAGGAGCCCTCAACAGCTACGAGCAGTACTTC.

The chain joins TRBV28 to TRBJ1-5; TRBD1 is a possible D gene (5 bases). The V end lost 6 bases, the J end lost 0 bases, and 15 bases lay between the germline ends. In germline, CDR1 is MDHEN, CDR2 SYDVKM. CDR3 length: 16 residues. CDR3 amino acids: CASSHSRGASNQPQHF. In nucleotides, the CDR3 is TGTGCCAGCAGCCATTCGCGAGGGGCTAGCAATCAGCCCCAGCATTTT.

The V call is TRBV12-5, the J call TRBJ2-7; TRBD2 agrees at 10 bases. CDR1 is LGHNT and CDR2 is FRNRAP in the germline V gene. V shed 0 bases and J 5 bases; nucleotides not matched to a gene: 7. The CDR3 length is 16 residues. CDR3 sequence reads: CASGLVLASGSHEQYF. The CDR3 DNA is TGTGCTAGTGGTTTGGTATTGGCTAGCGGGAGCCACGAGCAGTACTTC.

A remark on this clone: Within the sample, other DNA sequences also encode this same CDR3. The chain combines TRBV10-3 with TRBJ2-7; no clear D gene. The CDR3 sequence is 11 residues long. Trimming pared 4 bases from V and 3 bases from J, leaving 4 bases between. Germline assignment: CDR1 ENHRY and CDR2 SYGVKD. The DNA for the CDR3 is TGTGCCATCAGTGGAAACTACGAGCAGTACTTC. Amino acid sequence: CAISGNYEQYF.